The rows below give T cell receptor beta chains drawn from one sample of a study of human CD8 memory T cell subsets. TCRdb reprocessed the 5' RACE reads and keeps a single row for each CDR3 protein, giving no DNA. This sample contains around 10,000 distinct CDR3 sequences. The sample comprised CD8+ stem-like memory T cells (TSCM and TCM) sorted from PBMCs. The receptors were sampled from a human donor in good health. CDR3s include the opening cysteine and the closing phenylalanine or tryptophan. Fields, in order: V gene, J gene, clone size, CDR3 protein. Expanded clones are given a class, and other clones once, few, many or no size at all.

TRBV6-4	TRBJ2-7	NA	CASSEVTVFVDPHEQYF
TRBV7-8	TRBJ2-5	NA	CASSLRPAGAWETQYF
TRBV4-1	TRBJ2-1	NA	CASSQGRDPYNEQFF
TRBV27	TRBJ2-1	NA	CASSLASAYNEQFF
TRBV6-2/TRBV6-3	TRBJ2-7	NA	CASSHGSSYEQYF
TRBV28	TRBJ2-5	medium-sized	CASRIQAIQETQYF
TRBV20-1	TRBJ1-5	medium-sized	CSAEGGYGAGQPQHF
TRBV6-5	TRBJ2-7	NA	CASSYYTSGGYEQYF
TRBV7-9	TRBJ2-1	NA	CASSPGTNNEQFF
TRBV10-2	TRBJ2-2	medium-sized	CASSEFRVGELFF
TRBV6-2/TRBV6-3	TRBJ2-2	NA	CASRPGLSSTGELFF
TRBV27	TRBJ2-7	NA	CASSFGESSYEQYF
TRBV28	TRBJ2-7	medium-sized	CASAPPGNPYEQYF
TRBV19	TRBJ2-1	NA	CASSMGSSYNEQFF
TRBV3-1	TRBJ2-7	NA	CASSQDLLEGELEQYF
TRBV6-5	TRBJ1-1	NA	CASSAQTYTEAFF